The 31 T cell receptor beta chains presented below share a single source sample, sequenced in a study of T cells in Graves' hyperthyroidism and ophthalmopathy. TCR beta CDR3 regions were amplified from RNA transcripts. Initially, a first-round RT-PCR of the TCR CDR3 employed the HTBI primer set. From the multiplex PCR reads, TCRdb called clonotypes with MiXCR, one entry per CDR3 protein. The sample lists about 640,000 distinct CDR3 sequences, less than 25% occurring once. Sequenced input: blood. The receptors were gathered from a man under 40 with Graves' ophthalmopathy.

V gene TRBV27 combines with J gene TRBJ1-3; no clear D gene. The V and J ends lost 4 bases and 0 bases respectively, with 10 bases between them. The CDR3 is 15 residues long. Germline CDR1 and CDR2: MNHEY and SMNVEV (reference sequence). The CDR3 DNA sequence: TGTGCCAGCAGTTCGGACCTCAGCTCTGGAAACACCATATATTTT. Residues: CASSSDLSSGNTIYF.

This clonotype was recorded many times. The chain couples TRBV28 to TRBJ2-7; 8 bases are a match to TRBD2. J lost 9 bases, V lost 2 bases, and 6 bases had no gene match. This CDR3 has 13 amino acids. Germline values: CDR1 MDHEN, CDR2 SYDVKM. The CDR3 protein is CASSLDPSGRQYF. CDR3 bases: TGTGCCAGCAGTTTAGATCCGAGCGGGAGGCAGTACTTC.

This clonotype was detected many times. The chain joins TRBV12-3 or TRBV12-4 to TRBJ1-1; D is unclear. This CDR3 spans 15 amino acids. V lost 2 bases and J 0 bases, leaving 10 bases between the germline ends. CDR3 nucleotides: TGTGCCAGCAGTTTACAATCGGGGATGAACACTGAAGCTTTCTTT. This codes for CASSLQSGMNTEAFF.

The chain joins TRBV19 to TRBJ1-2, with a weak D call TRBD1 (6 bases). V was shortened by 6 bases and J by 2 bases, with 10 bases between the two germline ends. CDR1 is LNHDA and CDR2 is SQIVND in the germline V gene (reference sequence). This CDR3 region has 13 residues. This CDR3 reads CASSGQWNYGYTF. The CDR3, as DNA: TGTGCCAGTAGCGGACAGTGGAACTATGGCTACACCTTC.

A remark on this clonotype: A read error is likely, as this CDR3 ends without the conserved phenylalanine or tryptophan. The CDR3 coding sequence is TGTGCCAGCAGCTTAGGCCTCAGCAGGGGAGATGAAGCTTTCCTT. Translating it yields CASSLGLSRGDEAFL. The V call is TRBV11-1, the J call TRBJ1-1; D perhaps matches TRBD1 (6 bases). CDR3 length equals 15 residues. V shed 1 base and J shed 7 bases, with 16 bases lying between them. Germline V gene sequence: CDR1 SGHAT, CDR2 FQDESV (reference sequence).

This clonotype was found a few times. V and J are TRBV28 and TRBJ2-1; 13 bases are a match to TRBD2. Germline CDR1 and CDR2: MDHEN and SYDVKM. J lost 13 bases, V lost 5 bases, and 14 bases had no gene match. This CDR3 region has 16 residues. This CDR3 is CASSPLGGGTSGTQFF. DNA for the CDR3: TGTGCCAGCAGTCCACTGGGGGGGGGGACTAGCGGGACCCAGTTCTTC.

This clonotype was counted many times. CDR3 nucleotides: TGTGCCAGCAGTTTTGGCGCCTTGTACGAGACCCAGTACTTC. Protein: CASSFGALYETQYF. This chain links TRBV12-3 or TRBV12-4 with TRBJ2-5; D unclear. The CDR3 runs to 14 residues. Trimming stripped 3 bases from V and 5 bases from J, with 13 bases between.

The genes are TRBV18 and TRBJ1-6; D perhaps matches TRBD1 (6 bases). Germline assignment: CDR1 KGHSH and CDR2 LQKENI. The CDR3 has 14 amino acids. V was clipped by 2 bases and J by 7 bases, with 9 bases between them. The CDR3 DNA is TGTGCCAGCTCACCATCCCAGGGGAATTCACCCCTCCACTTT. It specifies CASSPSQGNSPLHF.

This clonotype was found a few times. The V and J genes are TRBV27 and TRBJ2-1, with D unresolved. V gave up 2 bases and J gave up 3 bases, with 8 bases separating them. Germline values: CDR1 MNHEY, CDR2 SMNVEV (reference sequence). The CDR3 spans 14 residues. The CDR3 is CASSLRHNYNEQFF. The CDR3 DNA reads as TGTGCCAGCAGTTTAAGACACAACTACAATGAGCAGTTCTTC.

This CDR3 reads CASSLELDYGYTF. The CDR3 coding sequence is TGTGCCAGCAGCTTAGAGCTGGACTATGGCTACACCTTC. This chain joins TRBV7-9 and TRBJ1-2; no definite D call. Trimming took off 1 base at V and 3 bases at J, with 6 bases between the two ends. The germline V gene has CDR1 SEHNR and CDR2 FQNEAQ (reference sequence). This CDR3 region has 13 residues.

This clonotype was observed many times. The chain has TRBV3-1 and TRBJ2-7; TRBD1 matches 9 bases. The germline gives CDR1 LGHDT, CDR2 YNNKEL (reference sequence). Losses at the gene ends were 2 bases for V and 5 bases for J; bases not matched to a gene: 7. CDR3 length equals 15 residues. Here the CDR3 reads CASSQMGQGNDEQYF. CDR3 coding DNA: TGTGCCAGCAGCCAAATGGGACAGGGAAACGACGAGCAGTACTTC.

This clonotype was seen repeatedly, ten times or more. The chain uses TRBV2 and TRBJ2-1, with D perhaps given as TRBD1 or TRBD2 (7 bases each). The germline V and J ends were trimmed by 9 bases and 0 bases, with 12 bases remaining between them. The germline V gene encodes CDR1 SNHLY and CDR2 FYNNEI. This CDR3 region has 14 residues. The CDR3 protein is CASQRDSSYNEQFF. In nucleotides, the CDR3 is TGTGCCAGTCAGCGGGACAGCTCCTACAATGAGCAGTTCTTC.

The V and J genes are TRBV7-9 and TRBJ2-1; 16 bases line up with TRBD2. CDR1 is SEHNR and CDR2 is FQNEAQ in the germline V gene (reference sequence). J gave up 3 bases and V 2 bases, and 7 bases lay outside the gene matches. The CDR3 runs to 19 residues. CDR3: CASSLTGTSGRALYNEQFF. The CDR3 DNA reads TGTGCCAGCAGCTTAACGGGGACTAGCGGGAGGGCGCTCTACAATGAGCAGTTCTTC.

This clonotype appeared a few times. V usage is TRBV27 and J usage is TRBJ1-6, with TRBD1 matching 8 bases. The CDR3 contains 17 residues. J gave up 7 bases and V 6 bases, and 14 bases lay outside the gene matches. Germline values: CDR1 MNHEY, CDR2 SMNVEV (reference sequence). CDR3 residues: CASRRSLLRGRNSPLHF. DNA for the CDR3: TGTGCCAGCAGACGCAGTCTCCTCAGGGGGCGAAATTCACCCCTCCACTTT.

This clonotype was detected ten times or more. The chain is built from TRBV12-3 or TRBV12-4 and TRBJ2-2; D is undetermined. Trimming pared 3 bases from V and 6 bases from J, leaving 17 bases between. The CDR3 is 16 amino acids. CDR3 residues: CASSFEALANAGELFF. CDR3 bases: TGTGCCAGCAGTTTTGAGGCACTGGCGAATGCCGGGGAGCTGTTTTTT.

This clonotype was counted between two and nine times. This rearrangement joins TRBV9 to TRBJ1-1; 9 bases are shared with TRBD1. With 6 bases clipped from V and 1 base from J, the junction kept 7 bases outside the gene matches. This CDR3 has 15 residues. Germline-derived CDR1 and CDR2 are SGDLS and YYNGEE. The CDR3 is CASKSTGGENTEAFF. As DNA, the CDR3 is TGTGCCAGCAAATCGACAGGGGGAGAGAACACTGAAGCTTTCTTT. The whole variable domain, filled in from reference TRBV9 and TRBJ1-1, reads DSGVTQTPKHLITATGQRVTLRCSPRSGDLSVYWYQQSLDQGLQFLIQYYNGEERAKGNILERFSAQQFPDLHSELNLSSLELGDSALYFCASKSTGGENTEAFFGQGTRLTVV.

DNA of the CDR3: TGTGCCACCAGTGAGGCGGCGGGAGGGCGGAACACCGGGGAGCTGTTTTTT. Residues: CATSEAAGGRNTGELFF. The J gene is TRBJ2-2, the V gene TRBV24-1, with 9 bases aligning to TRBD2. V shed 4 bases and J 1 base; nucleotides not matched to a gene: 6. This CDR3 is 17 amino acids long. Germline V gives CDR1 KGHDR, CDR2 SFDVKD.

This clonotype occurred a few times. The J gene is TRBJ2-2, the V gene TRBV28; the D gene is possibly TRBD2 (6 bases). CDR3 size: 14 residues. Germline-derived CDR1 and CDR2 are MDHEN and SYDVKM. V lost 6 bases and J 5 bases, leaving 13 bases between the germline ends. The CDR3, as DNA: TGTGCCAGCAGACTTACGGGGGAAACCGGGGAGCTGTTTTTT. Its protein is CASRLTGETGELFF.

This clonotype occurred once. The CDR3 nucleotides are TGTGCCAGCAGCTCTTGGACTAGCGGGGGCACAGATACGCAGTATTTT. Residues: CASSSWTSGGTDTQYF. The chain couples TRBV7-9 to TRBJ2-3; 12 nucleotides match TRBD2. V lost 4 bases and J lost 1; bases outside the gene matches: 3. Germline CDR1 reads SEHNR; CDR2 reads FQNEAQ (reference sequence). The CDR3 is 16 residues long.

This clonotype was counted many times. The V call is TRBV28, the J call TRBJ1-1; D might be TRBD1 (5 bases). The CDR3 is 15 residues long. V lost 1 base and J lost 1, with 10 bases in between. In germline, CDR1 is MDHEN, CDR2 SYDVKM. CDR3 amino acids: CASSLYRGRNTEAFF. For the CDR3, the DNA is TGTGCCAGCAGTTTATACCGGGGCCGGAACACTGAAGCTTTCTTT. The entire variable domain, with the rest obtained from reference TRBV28 and TRBJ1-1, is as follows: DVKVTQSSRYLVKRTGEKVFLECVQDMDHENMFWYRQDPGLGLRLIYFSYDVKMKEKGDIPEGYSVSREKKERFSLILESASTNQTSMYLCASSLYRGRNTEAFFGQGTRLTVV.

The chain employs TRBV28 and TRBJ2-1; D remains unclear. Germline values: CDR1 MDHEN, CDR2 SYDVKM. CDR3 length: 15 residues. Trimming removed 1 base at V and 5 bases at J, with 12 bases between. The CDR3 bases are TGTGCCAGCAGTTTATTAGGGAATGTCCACAATGAGCAGTTCTTC. It translates to CASSLLGNVHNEQFF.

This clonotype has only a few counts. The chain joins TRBV10-3 to TRBJ2-3, with 8 bases aligning to TRBD2. After removal of 3 bases from V and 6 bases from J, the junction contained 11 bases not matched to a gene. Per germline, CDR1 ENHRY and CDR2 SYGVKD. This CDR3 is 16 amino acids long. CDR3 region: CAISDPGGLATDTQYF. The CDR3 nucleotides read TGTGCCATCAGTGACCCTGGTGGACTAGCTACGGATACGCAGTATTTT.

This clonotype was counted ten times or more. J is TRBJ1-2 and V is TRBV28; D unclear. V was shortened by 1 base and J by 0 bases, with 9 bases between the two germline ends. The V gene's germline CDR1 is MDHEN and CDR2 SYDVKM. The CDR3 covers 15 residues. The CDR3, as DNA: TGTGCCAGCAGTTTATTAGCTCCAGCTAACTATGGCTACACCTTC. It codes for CASSLLAPANYGYTF.

The V call is TRBV5-1, the J call TRBJ2-7; D not certain. The V gene lost 1 base and the J gene lost 3 bases, with 8 bases spanning the gap. Germline CDR1 is SGHRS and CDR2 is YFSETQ. This CDR3 has 13 residues. CDR3 DNA sequence: TGCGCCAGCAGCTTGTGGCAGAACTACGAGCAGTACTTC. Translated: CASSLWQNYEQYF.

The V call is TRBV7-9, the J call TRBJ2-7, with D possibly being TRBD1 or TRBD2 (6 bases each). The length of the CDR3 is 15 residues. The germline V gene encodes CDR1 SEHNR and CDR2 FQNEAQ (reference sequence). The germline V and J ends were trimmed by 5 bases and 3 bases, with 17 bases remaining between them. CDR3 region: CASSLDRGRSYEQYF. CDR3 sequence (DNA): TGTGCCAGCAGCCTGGACCGGGGGCGCAGCTACGAGCAGTACTTC.

The sample holds many counts of this clonotype. The chain couples TRBV2 to TRBJ1-5; D perhaps matches TRBD1 (5 bases). Trimming pared 1 base from V and 9 bases from J, leaving 10 bases between. CDR3 length: 13 residues. Germline CDR1 reads SNHLY; CDR2 reads FYNNEI. The CDR3 here is CASSEGGDGPQHF. The CDR3 region has the DNA TGTGCCAGCAGTGAAGGAGGGGACGGGCCCCAGCATTTT.

This clonotype was recorded many times. The chain carries TRBV28 and TRBJ2-3; 8 bases are shared with TRBD1. CDR3 length equals 15 residues. The trim removed 3 bases at V and 0 bases at J, leaving 2 bases unmatched. CDR1 is MDHEN and CDR2 is SYDVKM in the germline V gene. The CDR3: CASSFRGLSTDTQYF. The CDR3 DNA reads as TGTGCCAGCAGTTTCAGGGGGCTCAGCACAGATACGCAGTATTTT.

This clonotype was picked up many times. V gene TRBV11-2 combines with J gene TRBJ2-7, with 7 nucleotides matching TRBD2. This CDR3 region has 15 residues. Per the germline V gene, CDR1 is SGHAT and CDR2 is FQNNGV. J gave up 4 bases and V 6 bases, and 12 bases lay outside the gene matches. The CDR3 DNA reads TGTGCCAGCAGGTTCGGAATCCGGGGGGTATACGAGCAGTACTTC. Encoded protein: CASRFGIRGVYEQYF.

This clonotype was recorded a few times. The chain is built from TRBV20-1 and TRBJ1-1; D gene ambiguous. The CDR3 spans 15 residues. Germline V gives CDR1 DFQATT, CDR2 SNEGSKA (reference sequence). V was clipped by 3 bases and J by 0 bases, with 14 bases between them. The CDR3 loop is CSARWQSQLNTEAFF. Written as DNA, the CDR3 is TGCAGTGCTAGGTGGCAGAGTCAATTGAACACTGAAGCTTTCTTT.

This clonotype has more than one count but fewer than ten. V and J are TRBV6-5 and TRBJ2-5; TRBD1 aligns across 7 bases. Germline CDR1 reads MNHEY; CDR2 reads SVGAGI. The CDR3 runs 15 residues. V lost 2 bases and J lost 5; bases outside the gene matches: 8. CDR3 nucleotides: TGTGCCAGCAGTTACGAGGGGGCGAGAAGGGAGACCCAGTACTTC. It codes for CASSYEGARRETQYF.

This clonotype was counted many times. This chain joins TRBV28 and TRBJ2-7, with 10 bases lining up with TRBD1. V lost 5 bases and J lost 1; bases outside the gene matches: 5. Germline V gives CDR1 MDHEN, CDR2 SYDVKM. The CDR3 has 15 amino acids. The CDR3 loop reads CASSRGQGISYEQYF. In DNA form, the CDR3 reads TGTGCCAGCAGTAGGGGACAGGGGATATCCTACGAGCAGTACTTC.